These 25 T cell receptor beta chains were all obtained from the same sample, sequenced in a study of cytomegalovirus exposure and HLA in healthy donors. Amplification used 60 Vbeta primers and 13 Jbeta primers. The table came from immunoSEQ multiplex PCR; TCRdb's copy has only in-frame clones and leaves some out. The sample shows 150,000 to 200,000 clones, approximately 81% of them seen only once. Sample: PBMCs. The origin of the receptors is a woman aged 18-29 years in good health and CMV-seropositive.

The chain employs TRBV6-5 and TRBJ1-2; D gene ambiguous. The CDR3 sequence is 13 residues long. The V and J ends lost 5 bases and 8 bases respectively, with 15 bases between them. Germline CDR1 MNHEY, CDR2 SVGAGI. DNA of the CDR3: TGTGCCAGCAGTCCTGAACCGATCGGGGGCTACACCTTC. Its protein product is CASSPEPIGGYTF.

This clone has just one count. This chain joins TRBV6-7 and TRBJ1-2, with 9 bases lining up with TRBD1. TRBV6-7 counts as an open reading frame of uncertain function. V lost 2 bases, J lost 8 bases, and 9 bases stayed unmatched. The CDR3 length is 15 residues. In nucleotides, the CDR3 is TGTGCCAGCAGTTACGGGACAGGGCTTACTAGGGGCTACACCTTC. This encodes CASSYGTGLTRGYTF.

The genes are TRBV7-2 and TRBJ2-1; 8 bases are a match to TRBD1. Germline V gene sequence: CDR1 SGHTA, CDR2 FQGNSA. The trim removed 6 bases at V and 7 bases at J, leaving 11 bases unmatched. The CDR3 length is 15 residues. The CDR3 DNA sequence: TGTGCCAGCAGATACGCAGGGGGCTTAACGAATGAGCAGTTCTTC. Encoded protein: CASRYAGGLTNEQFF.

The table lists this clone with a count of one. The rearrangement links TRBV27 to TRBJ2-7; 8 positions match TRBD1. Germline V gives CDR1 MNHEY, CDR2 SMNVEV (reference sequence). The CDR3 has 16 residues. V shed 3 bases and J 2 bases; nucleotides not matched to a gene: 9. The CDR3 region is CASSFNSAGGAYEQYF. The CDR3 bases are TGTGCCAGCAGTTTTAATTCGGCAGGGGGCGCCTACGAGCAGTACTTC.

The rearrangement joins TRBV5-4 to TRBJ2-5; 14 bases fit TRBD2. V lost 4 bases and J lost 0; bases outside the gene matches: 2. The germline V gene has CDR1 SGHNT and CDR2 YYREEE (reference sequence). The CDR3 has 16 amino acids. The CDR3 protein is CASSPGLAGDQETQYF. CDR3 nucleotide sequence: TGTGCCAGCAGCCCGGGACTAGCGGGGGACCAAGAGACCCAGTACTTC. Full variable domain (outside the CDR3, taken from reference TRBV5-4 and TRBJ2-5): ETGVTQSPTHLIKTRGQQVTLRCSSQSGHNTVSWYQQALGQGPQFIFQYYREEENGRGNFPPRFSGLQFPNYSSELNVNALELDDSALYLCASSPGLAGDQETQYFGPGTRLLVL.

This chain uses TRBV9 with TRBJ1-4; the D gene is possibly TRBD1 (6 bases). This CDR3 spans 14 amino acids. Germline loops: CDR1 SGDLS, CDR2 YYNGEE. The ends were cut back, 3 bases at V and 8 bases at J, with 14 bases in the middle. The CDR3, as DNA: TGTGCCAGCAGCGCATCTCCAGGGGAAGAAAAACTGTTTTTT. Translated: CASSASPGEEKLFF. Together with reference TRBV9 and TRBJ1-4, the CDR3 gives the full variable domain: DSGVTQTPKHLITATGQRVTLRCSPRSGDLSVYWYQQSLDQGLQFLIQYYNGEERAKGNILERFSAQQFPDLHSELNLSSLELGDSALYFCASSASPGEEKLFFGSGTQLSVL.

V and J are TRBV6-1 and TRBJ1-2; 9 positions match TRBD1. V shed 10 bases, J shed 4 bases, and the junction held 7 bases outside the gene matches. The CDR3 covers 13 residues. Germline V lookup: CDR1 MNHNS, CDR2 SASEGT. CDR3 sequence (DNA): TGTGCCACCCTGGACAGGGGTGGCTATGGCTACACCTTC. Protein: CATLDRGGYGYTF.

This chain links TRBV29-1 with TRBJ2-7; the match to TRBD1 covers 7 bases. This CDR3 is built from 12 residues. Trimming cost V 7 bases and J 6 bases; bases outside gene matches: 9. Per the germline V gene, CDR1 is SQVTM and CDR2 is ANQGSEA. The CDR3 is CSAGTATGEQYV. The DNA of the CDR3 is TGCAGCGCTGGGACAGCCACAGGCGAGCAGTACGTC.

J is TRBJ1-1 and V is TRBV2; 7 positions agree with TRBD1. V gave up 4 bases and J gave up 7 bases; unmatched junction bases: 6. The germline V gene has CDR1 SNHLY and CDR2 FYNNEI. The CDR3 has 13 residues. The CDR3 bases are TGTGCCAGCAGTGGCCAGGGACAGCTTGAAGCTTTCTTT. This codes for CASSGQGQLEAFF.

The chain combines TRBV6-5 with TRBJ1-3; D is unresolved. Per the germline V gene, CDR1 is MNHEY and CDR2 is SVGAGI. V dropped 2 bases and J dropped 0 bases, with 8 bases sitting between them. The CDR3 length is 15 residues. CDR3 sequence: CASSYNRDSGNTIYF. The CDR3 region has the DNA TGTGCCAGCAGTTACAACCGGGACTCTGGAAACACCATATATTTT.

The V and J genes are TRBV10-2 and TRBJ1-2, with a tentative D call TRBD1 (6 bases). CDR1 is WSHSY, CDR2 SAAADI, per germline. Trimming stripped 5 bases from V and 4 bases from J, with 29 bases between. The CDR3 has 19 residues. The CDR3 DNA reads TGCGCCAGCAGTCCCAGCAATCCGGGACAAGCTGCTCGTATCTATGGCTACACCTTC. Protein sequence: CASSPSNPGQAARIYGYTF.

The genes are TRBV7-8 and TRBJ1-6; 8 nucleotides agree with TRBD1. Germline assignment: CDR1 SGHVS and CDR2 FQNEAQ. The CDR3 extends over 15 amino acids. Germline trimming cut 0 bases from V and 10 bases from J; bases unmatched to any gene: 5. For the CDR3, the DNA is TGTGCCAGCAGCTTAGCAAGGGACAGGCTGTCACCCCTCCACTTT. This translates into CASSLARDRLSPLHF.

The chain joins TRBV10-3 to TRBJ1-6, with a weak D call TRBD1 (6 bases). CDR1 is ENHRY, CDR2 SYGVKD, per germline. The CDR3 is 14 amino acids. Trimming stripped 3 bases from V and 8 bases from J, with 11 bases between. This CDR3 is CAISDPTGYSPLHF. The CDR3 DNA reads as TGTGCCATCAGTGACCCGACAGGTTATTCACCCCTCCACTTT.

This chain uses TRBV6-5 with TRBJ1-2; TRBD1 matches 8 bases. With V trimmed by 4 bases and J by 5 bases, 9 bases remained unmatched. CDR3 length: 15 amino acids. Germline V CDR1 and CDR2: MNHEY, SVGAGI. CDR3 amino acids: CASSFTGGSAYGYTF. The CDR3 coding sequence is TGTGCCAGCAGTTTCACAGGGGGGTCCGCTTATGGCTACACCTTC.

The rearrangement links TRBV5-1 to TRBJ2-7; a possible D gene is TRBD1 (5 bases). The germline V gene has CDR1 SGHRS and CDR2 YFSETQ. CDR3 length: 15 amino acids. V was pared by 0 bases and J by 1 base, with 11 bases between. The CDR3: CASSLGAGPSYEQYV. CDR3 nucleotides: TGCGCCAGCAGCTTGGGGGCAGGGCCATCCTACGAGCAGTACGTC.

The chain combines TRBV6-4 with TRBJ1-2; perhaps TRBD1 as D (6 bases). The CDR3 sequence is 16 residues long. CDR1 and CDR2 (germline): MRHNA, SNTAGT. V was shortened by 0 bases and J by 8 bases, with 19 bases between the two germline ends. The CDR3 DNA is TGTGCCAGCAGTGACTCGCTCTACAGGGCAATTAGAGGCTACACCTTC. Translating it yields CASSDSLYRAIRGYTF.

The V call is TRBV30, the J call TRBJ1-1; 8 bases fit TRBD1. The CDR3 consists of 14 residues. After removal of 3 bases from V and 1 base from J, the junction contained 4 bases not matched to a gene. In germline, CDR1 is GTSNPN, CDR2 SVGIG (reference sequence). Here the CDR3 DNA reads TGTGCCTGGAGCCGGACAGGGAGGAACACTGAAGCTTTCTTT. Translating gives CAWSRTGRNTEAFF.

The CDR3 sequence: CASSSPTGDSYEQYF. CDR3 nucleotides: TGTGCCAGCAGCTCCCCGACAGGGGATTCCTACGAGCAGTACTTC. The chain has TRBV6-5 and TRBJ2-7; 8 bases agree with TRBD1. Germline CDR1 is MNHEY and CDR2 is SVGAGI. The ends lost 6 bases at V and 1 base at J; junction bases unmatched: 8. CDR3 length: 15 residues.

The rearrangement links TRBV2 to TRBJ1-1, with 9 positions matching TRBD1. V gave up 7 bases and J gave up 3 bases; unmatched junction bases: 6. Looked up from germline, CDR1 is SNHLY and CDR2 is FYNNEI. The CDR3 totals 14 residues. CDR3 protein: CASTGTGNHTEAFF. The CDR3 DNA is TGTGCCAGCACCGGGACAGGGAATCACACTGAAGCTTTCTTT.

The chain is built from TRBV30 and TRBJ2-3; TRBD1 aligns across 9 bases. The CDR3 contains 15 residues. Trimming at V came to 3 bases and at J to 2 bases, leaving 6 bases not matched to a gene. Germline V CDR1 and CDR2: GTSNPN, SVGIG (reference sequence). CDR3 region: CAWRGQGIPTDTQYF. CDR3 nucleotides: TGTGCCTGGAGAGGACAGGGGATCCCCACAGATACGCAGTATTTT. Drawing the rest from reference TRBV30 and TRBJ2-3, the complete variable domain is SQTIHQWPATLVQPVGSPLSLECTVEGTSNPNLYWYRQAAGRGLQLLFYSVGIGQISSEVPQNLSASRPQDRQFILSSKKLLLSDSGFYLCAWRGQGIPTDTQYFGPGTRLTVL.

This chain uses TRBV11-3 with TRBJ2-6; TRBD1 might be the D (7 bases). The ends were cut back, 6 bases at V and 2 bases at J, with 17 bases in the middle. Germline loops: CDR1 SGHNT, CDR2 YENEEA. The CDR3 contains 17 residues. The CDR3 protein is CASSLQGGVAGANVLTF. CDR3 in DNA: TGTGCCAGCAGTCTTCAGGGGGGAGTTGCTGGGGCCAACGTCCTGACTTTC.

V and J are TRBV7-2 and TRBJ2-1; 13 positions match TRBD2. This CDR3 spans 19 amino acids. V shed 5 bases, J shed 8 bases, and the junction held 18 bases outside the gene matches. CDR1 SGHTA and CDR2 FQGNSA come from the germline V gene. The CDR3 protein is CASSNQARTSGGLFHEQFF. DNA of the CDR3: TGTGCCAGCAGCAACCAGGCCCGGACTAGCGGGGGCCTCTTTCATGAGCAGTTCTTC.

V usage is TRBV5-4 and J usage is TRBJ2-1; 7 bases align to TRBD2. The V gene end was trimmed by 4 bases and the J gene end by 10 bases; junction bases not matched to a gene: 17. The CDR3 has 16 amino acids. Germline CDR1 reads SGHNT; CDR2 reads YYREEE (reference sequence). The CDR3 region is CASSRKTSLPLGEQFF. The CDR3 DNA is TGTGCCAGCAGCCGCAAGACTAGCCTCCCCCTCGGGGAGCAGTTCTTC. The full variable domain, with the rest looked up from reference TRBV5-4 and TRBJ2-1, is ETGVTQSPTHLIKTRGQQVTLRCSSQSGHNTVSWYQQALGQGPQFIFQYYREEENGRGNFPPRFSGLQFPNYSSELNVNALELDDSALYLCASSRKTSLPLGEQFFGPGTRLTVL.

The genes are TRBV25-1 and TRBJ2-2; D not certain. The CDR3 totals 13 residues. The germline V gene has CDR1 MGHDK and CDR2 SYGVNS. Trimming took 4 bases from V and 3 from J, leaving 6 bases between them. CDR3: CASSGAHTGELFF. CDR3 coding DNA: TGTGCCAGCAGTGGGGCCCACACCGGGGAGCTGTTTTTT.

This clone was recorded only once. V and J are TRBV5-4 and TRBJ2-4, with D maybe TRBD2 (6 bases). V was trimmed by 4 bases and J by 6 bases, leaving 14 bases between them. This CDR3 is 14 amino acids long. Germline V lookup: CDR1 SGHNT, CDR2 YYREEE (reference sequence). CDR3 region: CASSLEGPPNIQYF. CDR3 coding DNA: TGTGCCAGCAGCCTGGAGGGGCCCCCAAACATTCAGTACTTC.